The 9 T cell receptor beta chains given below trace back to one sample, sequenced in a study of T-cell memory formation after mild COVID-19 (dated by TCRdb to about 2021). The library relied on 5' RACE. Instrument on record: Illumina NovaSeq 6000. TCRdb redid the processing of the public reads, applying fastp at Q25 and MiXCR, and retained in-frame beta chains. Identical CDR3 proteins give one entry, which carries the most common genes and DNA. In this sample the table shows 80,000 to 130,000 distinct CDR3 sequences, 11% of which occur a single time. About two fifths of the sample is in the top ten clones. Material for sequencing was PBMCs or a T cell subset sorted from them (not recorded which). These receptors all stem from a young man who had mild COVID-19 (a few samples of this study predate the infection). The sample titles of this study are shuffled in the database, so cell type and time point are left out; the donor was told from shared clones.

This clonotype was detected many times. The rearrangement joins TRBV19 to TRBJ2-7; 9 bases are a match to TRBD1. V was pared by 3 bases and J by 6 bases, with 3 bases of the junction left unmatched. Per the germline V gene, CDR1 is LNHDA and CDR2 is SQIVND (reference sequence). The CDR3 is 13 residues long. The CDR3 loop is CASSMGTGREQYF. For the CDR3, the DNA is TGTGCCAGTAGTATGGGGACAGGGCGCGAGCAGTACTTC.

The CDR3 nucleotides read TGCGCCAGCAGCCAAGAGGGCTCCTTCAGGGAAGAATTATTTAACACTGAAGCTTTCTTT. Its translation: CASSQEGSFREELFNTEAFF. V and J are TRBV4-3 and TRBJ1-1, with D possibly being TRBD1 (5 bases). The CDR3 runs 20 residues. In germline, CDR1 is LGHNA, CDR2 YSLEER. With 0 bases removed from V and 2 bases from J, the gap between germline ends came to 25 bases.

This rearrangement joins TRBV4-1 to TRBJ1-5; weak D call: TRBD1 (6 bases). Germline assignment: CDR1 MGHRA and CDR2 YSYEKL. CDR3 length: 15 amino acids. The ends were cut back, 4 bases at V and 1 base at J, with 11 bases in the middle. CDR3 bases: TGCGCCAGCAGCCCGAGGGGGGTCAGCAATCAGCCCCAGCATTTT. This encodes CASSPRGVSNQPQHF.

The chain recombines TRBV28 with TRBJ2-3, with 9 bases aligning to TRBD2. The CDR3 has 18 residues. Unmatched junction bases numbered 15, after V lost 4 bases and J lost 4 bases. CDR1 and CDR2 (germline): MDHEN, SYDVKM. The CDR3 DNA reads TGTGCCAGCAGTTCCCTAGCGGGGAGACTTAGGGAGGCAGATACGCAGTATTTT. As protein: CASSSLAGRLREADTQYF.

This clonotype has at least ten counts. The V call is TRBV2, the J call TRBJ1-1; a weak D match, TRBD1 (5 bases). The CDR3 is 12 amino acids. The germline CDR1 and CDR2 sequences are SNHLY and FYNNEI. Trimming left V 8 bases short and J 1 base short, with 8 bases between. The CDR3 loop is CASGAGNTEAFF. The DNA of the CDR3 is TGTGCCAGCGGGGCAGGGAACACTGAAGCTTTCTTT.

The chain combines TRBV20-1 with TRBJ2-1, with 9 bases aligning to TRBD2. Germline CDR1 is DFQATT and CDR2 is SNEGSKA (reference sequence). This CDR3 comprises 14 residues. With 8 bases clipped from V and 4 bases from J, the junction kept 9 bases outside the gene matches. CDR3 nucleotides: TGCAGTCCAGAGTCTAGCGGGACTTACAATGAGCAGTTCTTC. This gives the protein CSPESSGTYNEQFF.

In this sample, this clonotype turned up a few times. This chain connects TRBV12-3 or TRBV12-4 to TRBJ2-3; the D gene is possibly TRBD2 (6 bases). This CDR3 spans 14 amino acids. Trimming cost V 8 bases and J 3 bases, with 15 bases left between them. Here the CDR3 DNA reads TGTGCCAGCTTCTCGGGACTTAAGACAGATACGCAGTATTTT. It specifies CASFSGLKTDTQYF.

This clonotype has just a few counts. This chain links TRBV3-1 with TRBJ2-7, with D tentatively TRBD1 (6 bases). V was shortened by 1 base and J by 12 bases, with 16 bases between the two germline ends. The length of the CDR3 is 13 residues. In germline, CDR1 is LGHDT, CDR2 YNNKEL (reference sequence). CDR3 bases: TGTGCCAGCAGCCAAGGCACAGGGACCCCCCGGTACTTC. Translating gives CASSQGTGTPRYF.

This clonotype was seen more than once but under ten times. This rearrangement joins TRBV6-4 to TRBJ1-1; D gene unclear. This CDR3 has 15 residues. CDR1 is MRHNA and CDR2 is SNTAGT in the germline V gene. Trimming took 3 bases from V and 6 from J, leaving 17 bases between them. The CDR3 nucleotides read TGTGCCAGCAGTGAATTCCCCTCCACAAATCCTGAAGCTTTCTTT. Protein sequence: CASSEFPSTNPEAFF.